Here is one T cell receptor beta chain with its context. This clone was seen more than once but under ten times. Its antigen is still unknown. Within one base of it there is no much larger clone, and no base qualities were kept. V gives up 2 bases and J gives up 3 bases, and the segment between their germline ends measures 5 bases. Taken from cysteine to phenylalanine, the CDR3 has 11 residues. Only the CDR3 DNA is retained, 33 bases long and in frame from the first base. Reading the germline V gene (reference sequence) gives CDR1 GTSNPN and CDR2 SVGIG. This record belongs to a study of metastatic and nonmetastatic thyroid tumors (dated by TCRdb to 2019 to 2021). The study in broad terms: Repertoires were compared across peripheral blood and tumor or nodule tissue samples from malignant and benign thyroid patients.

Receptors were amplified or captured by PCR. The data were produced on an Illumina HiSeq 4000. High-throughput sequencing was used to profile the TCR beta-chain CDR3 region of each patient. As for the authors' bioinformatics: Drawing on CDR3 differences between clinicopathological groups, the researchers built a classifier meant to tell apart patients with distant-metastatic papillary thyroid cancer. To measure repertoire diversity the researchers used the Shannon index, while the Morisita-Horn index served to gauge how similar the tumor and blood repertoires were. Starting from the raw public reads, TCRdb applied fastp trimming at Q25, assembled clones with MiXCR and retained in-frame beta chains. These V and J calls are TCRdb output, not the study's own analysis. This sample lists about 21,000 clones; 25% to 30% were detected once. The top ten constitute roughly 6% of the sample. None of the patients had been given any treatment before thyroid surgery. Using T-cell receptor beta sequencing, the study looked back at clinical samples from patients collected from 2012 to 2018.

Overall study outcomes, separate from this receptor: In both blood and tumor samples, TCR beta diversity was reported to be significantly higher in malignant tumors than in benign nodules.

The sequence came from a female donor with papillary thyroid cancer or a benign thyroid nodule (not recorded which). Some clones in this sample may be carry-over from other donors' samples. The rearrangement joined TRBV30 to TRBJ2-7; no D gene call is confident. Sequencing was performed on blood. The CDR3 sequence is CAWSPLYEQYF. The nucleotide sequence is given as TGTGCCTGGAGTCCCCTCTACGAGCAGTACTTC.